A single sample gave rise to the 8 T cell receptor beta chains below, sequenced in a study of OX40 agonist ivuxolimab in advanced cancers. Assay: immunoSEQ multiplex PCR; the TCRdb copy retains only in-frame clones and omits some. The sample has tens of thousands of clones, approximately 81% seen once. The input for sequencing was CD4+ or CD8+ T cells sorted from blood, taken in a trial of the OX40 agonist ivuxolimab. These receptors were collected from an adult with an advanced solid tumor such as melanoma, head and neck, liver or kidney cancer.

The rearrangement uses TRBV9 and TRBJ2-7; 9 nucleotides match TRBD1. J was trimmed by 2 bases and V by 3 bases; bases with no gene match: 6. CDR1 and CDR2 (germline): SGDLS, YYNGEE. The CDR3 sequence is 15 residues long. Written as DNA, the CDR3 is TGTGCCAGCAGCGCCGGGACAGGGTACCCCTACGAGCAGTACTTC. Amino acid sequence: CASSAGTGYPYEQYF.

This CDR3 reads CASSFGLAGASDTQYF. In DNA, the CDR3 is TGCGCCAGCAGCTTCGGACTAGCGGGAGCATCCGATACGCAGTATTTT. The chain uses TRBV5-1 and TRBJ2-3, with 13 positions matching TRBD2. The CDR3 runs to 16 residues. In germline, CDR1 is SGHRS, CDR2 YFSETQ. Trimming cost V 2 bases and J 6 bases; bases outside gene matches: 6.

The CDR3 nucleotides are TGTGCCAGCAGTACCCGACAGGAACCTAGCACAGATACGCAGTATTTT. Its translation is CASSTRQEPSTDTQYF. The rearrangement links TRBV27 to TRBJ2-3, with D perhaps TRBD1 (6 bases). This CDR3 comprises 16 residues. Germline V CDR1 and CDR2: MNHEY, SMNVEV (reference sequence). The V end lost 5 bases, the J end lost 0 bases, and 15 bases lay between the germline ends.

The chain combines TRBV6-1 with TRBJ2-1; TRBD1 or TRBD2 may be the D gene (5 bases each). CDR1 is MNHNS, CDR2 SASEGT, per germline. This CDR3 is built from 15 residues. The V end was cut by 2 bases, the J end by 7 bases, with 15 bases between. CDR3 sequence: CASSERGLTINEQFF. The CDR3 DNA is TGTGCCAGCAGTGAACGGGGCCTTACAATTAATGAGCAGTTCTTC.

This clone was recorded once. V gene TRBV29-1 combines with J gene TRBJ2-4; TRBD2 matches 7 bases. This CDR3 comprises 17 residues. Germline CDR1 is SQVTM and CDR2 is ANQGSEA. Losses at the gene ends were 4 bases for V and 1 base for J; bases not matched to a gene: 13. The CDR3 DNA is TGCAGCGTTGCCGGACTAGAAGGGGAGTTTGCCAAAAACATTCAGTACTTC. It is translated as CSVAGLEGEFAKNIQYF.

The CDR3 protein is CAISESTGGPEQFF. CDR3 bases: TGTGCCATCAGTGAGTCGACGGGGGGGCCTGAGCAGTTCTTC. The V call is TRBV10-3, the J call TRBJ2-1; 8 nucleotides agree with TRBD2. This CDR3 region has 14 residues. Germline V gene data show CDR1 as ENHRY and CDR2 as SYGVKD. Germline trimming cut 0 bases from V and 9 bases from J; bases unmatched to any gene: 4.

The chain is built from TRBV6-5 and TRBJ2-5, with D maybe TRBD1 (6 bases). Germline assignment: CDR1 MNHEY and CDR2 SVGAGI. Trimming shortened V by 4 bases and J by 2 bases, and 11 bases separated the two germline ends. The CDR3 has 14 residues. The CDR3 spells CASSSGTQQETQYF. CDR3 nucleotide sequence: TGTGCCAGCAGTTCCGGGACACAGCAAGAGACCCAGTACTTC.

J is TRBJ1-2 and V is TRBV6-4; possibly TRBD1 for D (5 bases). V was clipped by 1 base and J by 8 bases, with 11 bases between them. Germline CDR1 and CDR2: MRHNA and SNTAGT. The CDR3 loop spans 13 amino acids. CDR3 sequence reads: CASSDFGTGGYTF. The DNA of the CDR3 is TGTGCCAGCAGTGACTTCGGTACAGGCGGCTACACCTTC.